This T cell receptor (beta chain) was captured in a study of cytomegalovirus exposure and HLA in healthy donors. Researchers ran the PCR with 60 Vbeta and 13 Jbeta primers. The table came from immunoSEQ multiplex PCR; TCRdb's copy has only in-frame clones and leaves some out. The table has tens of thousands of clones, more than 65% seen once. About this clone: The antigen remains unidentified.

Study-wide results and caveats: Presence/absence analyses treated sequencing depth as roughly uniform across donors. A later analysis showed that HLA-associated TCR beta chains had undergone more clonal expansion than equally common others.

These donors, healthy bone marrow donors, were studied. While unrecorded immune exposures were likely, the donors were nominally healthy when sampled. Trimming took off 5 bases at V and 10 bases at J, with 13 bases between the two ends. The CDR3 extends over 12 amino acids. The germline gives CDR1 SGHTA, CDR2 FQGNSA. The source material was PBMCs. The chain uses TRBV7-2 and TRBJ2-3; maybe TRBD2 (6 bases). The sequence derives from a male donor in good health and CMV-seropositive. The CDR3 bases are TGTGCCAGCAGCCTAATGGGACTCGCGCAGTATTTT. Translation: CASSLMGLAQYF.